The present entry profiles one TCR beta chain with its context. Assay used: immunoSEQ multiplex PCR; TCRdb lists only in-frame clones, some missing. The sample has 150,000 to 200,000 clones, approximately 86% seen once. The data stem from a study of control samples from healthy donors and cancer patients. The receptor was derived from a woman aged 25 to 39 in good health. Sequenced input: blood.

CDR3 sequence (DNA): TGTGCCAGCAGCTCAAACTGGGGGGGTCGCGTCACTGAAGCTTTCTTT. Translated, it gives CASSSNWGGRVTEAFF. This chain uses TRBV7-9 with TRBJ1-1; D may be TRBD1 (5 bases). Germline V gene lookup returns CDR1 SEHNR and CDR2 FQNEAQ (reference sequence). V was pared by 4 bases and J by 4 bases, with 19 bases between. The CDR3 has 16 residues.